A selection of T cell receptor beta chains follows, all from one sample in a study of persistence of HIV-infected CD4 T cells. Sequencing was performed with immunoSEQ multiplex PCR; in TCRdb, only in-frame clones are kept and a portion is missing. This table has 48,000 or so clones, more than 70% appearing once. No antigen is known for these receptors. The sample consisted of CD4+ T cells sorted from PBMCs after approximately 19-hour stimulation, taken from a patient who received antiretroviral therapy. The receptor set was obtained from an adult man with HIV who was CMV-seropositive. Both conserved end residues are part of each CDR3. Each record gives: clone size, D gene, V gene, J gene, CDR3 DNA, CDR3 protein. D genes are given only for firm matches. Where a row states a size, it is once, few, many or the class of an expanded clone; other rows omit it.

clone_size: NA; d_call: TRBD1; v_call: TRBV30; j_call: TRBJ1-1; cdr3_nt: TGTGCCTGGAGTGTACAGACAGGGGATCGTACTGAAGCTTTCTTT; cdr3_aa: CAWSVQTGDRTEAFF
clone_size: NA; d_call: TRBD2; v_call: TRBV4-1; j_call: TRBJ2-7; cdr3_nt: TGCGCCAGCAGCCAAGAAGGTGCGGGGGGCCTCCTCTACGAGCAGTACTTC; cdr3_aa: CASSQEGAGGLLYEQYF
clone_size: NA; d_call: NA; v_call: TRBV5-1; j_call: TRBJ2-1; cdr3_nt: TGCGCCAGCAGCTTGGAAGTCTACAATGAGCAGTTCTTC; cdr3_aa: CASSLEVYNEQFF
clone_size: NA; d_call: NA; v_call: TRBV11-1; j_call: TRBJ2-5; cdr3_nt: TGTGCCAGCAGCTTCAGCCGGAATCGAGAGACCCAGTACTTC; cdr3_aa: CASSFSRNRETQYF
clone_size: few; d_call: TRBD1; v_call: TRBV7-2; j_call: TRBJ1-1; cdr3_nt: TGTGCCAGCAGCTCAGGGACAGCTAACACTGAAGCTTTCTTT; cdr3_aa: CASSSGTANTEAFF
clone_size: NA; d_call: NA; v_call: TRBV6-1; j_call: TRBJ1-5; cdr3_nt: TGTGCCAGCAGTGAAAAAAGGGGGACTCAGCCCCAGCATTTT; cdr3_aa: CASSEKRGTQPQHF
clone_size: NA; d_call: NA; v_call: TRBV5-1; j_call: TRBJ2-7; cdr3_nt: TGCGCCAGCAGCAGTCGGGCCACCTCGAGCGAGCAGTACTTC; cdr3_aa: CASSSRATSSEQYF
clone_size: NA; d_call: NA; v_call: TRBV2; j_call: TRBJ1-5; cdr3_nt: TGTGCCAGCGCGTGGGGGTCAGGCAACAATCAGCCCCAGCATTTT; cdr3_aa: CASAWGSGNNQPQHF
clone_size: NA; d_call: NA; v_call: TRBV19; j_call: TRBJ1-2; cdr3_nt: TGTGCCAGTAGTATTGGGGGCGGTGCTAACTATGGCTACACCTTC; cdr3_aa: CASSIGGGANYGYTF
clone_size: NA; d_call: TRBD2; v_call: TRBV7-2; j_call: TRBJ2-1; cdr3_nt: TGTGCCAGCAGCTTAATAGCGGGAGAGGAGCAGTTCTTC; cdr3_aa: CASSLIAGEEQFF
clone_size: NA; d_call: TRBD1; v_call: TRBV7-2; j_call: TRBJ1-4; cdr3_nt: TGTGCCAGCAGTAAAGATCAGGGGGCCTTGGGTAATGAAAAACTGTTTTTT; cdr3_aa: CASSKDQGALGNEKLFF
clone_size: NA; d_call: NA; v_call: TRBV6-1; j_call: TRBJ1-5; cdr3_nt: TGTGCCAGCAGTGAAGGCCTAAATCAGCCCCAGCATTTT; cdr3_aa: CASSEGLNQPQHF
clone_size: medium-sized; d_call: TRBD1; v_call: TRBV3-1/TRBV3-2; j_call: TRBJ1-4; cdr3_nt: TGTGCCAGCAGCCCGACCCCGACAGGGGTAAAAGAAAAACTGTTTTTT; cdr3_aa: CASSPTPTGVKEKLFF
clone_size: NA; d_call: NA; v_call: TRBV29-1; j_call: TRBJ1-2; cdr3_nt: TGCAGCGTTGTGGTGCCTGGTGGCTACACCTTC; cdr3_aa: CSVVVPGGYTF
clone_size: few; d_call: NA; v_call: TRBV11-2; j_call: TRBJ2-7; cdr3_nt: TGTGCCAGCAGCCGTAGGGCGACCTACGAGCAGTACTTC; cdr3_aa: CASSRRATYEQYF
clone_size: once; d_call: NA; v_call: TRBV30; j_call: TRBJ2-2; cdr3_nt: TGTGCCTGGAGCGGGATAGAGGAGCTGTTTTTT; cdr3_aa: CAWSGIEELFF
clone_size: NA; d_call: TRBD1; v_call: TRBV6-5; j_call: TRBJ1-1; cdr3_nt: TGTGCCGGGAGACAGGGGAACACTGAAGCTTTCTTT; cdr3_aa: CAGRQGNTEAFF
clone_size: NA; d_call: TRBD1; v_call: TRBV13; j_call: TRBJ1-1; cdr3_nt: TGTGCCAGCAGCCCCGCCGGGACAGTAATGGCTCGAGCTTTCTTT; cdr3_aa: CASSPAGTVMARAFF
clone_size: NA; d_call: TRBD2; v_call: TRBV9; j_call: TRBJ2-7; cdr3_nt: TGTGCCAGCAGCGGTTCCCGACTAGCGTCTACTTGCAGGGGCTTC; cdr3_aa: CASSGSRLASTCRGF
clone_size: NA; d_call: NA; v_call: TRBV7-9; j_call: TRBJ1-3; cdr3_nt: TGTGCCAGCAGCTCAGGGCTCTCTGGAAACACCATATATTTT; cdr3_aa: CASSSGLSGNTIYF
clone_size: NA; d_call: TRBD1; v_call: TRBV11-3; j_call: TRBJ1-1; cdr3_nt: TGTGCCAGCAGCTTAGGCAGGGGGGAGGCTGAAGCTTTCTTT; cdr3_aa: CASSLGRGEAEAFF
clone_size: once; d_call: TRBD1; v_call: TRBV15; j_call: TRBJ2-5; cdr3_nt: TGTGCCACCAGCAGAGATAAGTTTGGGGGACAGGGAGGAGAGACCCAGTACTTC; cdr3_aa: CATSRDKFGGQGGETQYF
clone_size: once; d_call: TRBD1; v_call: TRBV2; j_call: TRBJ1-2; cdr3_nt: TGTGCCAGCAGTGAAGGTCCCGGGACAGTCTATGGCTACACCTTC; cdr3_aa: CASSEGPGTVYGYTF
clone_size: NA; d_call: NA; v_call: TRBV10-3; j_call: TRBJ2-3; cdr3_nt: TGTGCCATCAGTGAGTCGACCAGGGGGGCAGATACGCAGTATTTT; cdr3_aa: CAISESTRGADTQYF
clone_size: NA; d_call: NA; v_call: TRBV30; j_call: TRBJ2-7; cdr3_nt: TGTGCCTGGACCGAAGGGGAGTTTTACGAGCAGTACTTC; cdr3_aa: CAWTEGEFYEQYF
clone_size: NA; d_call: TRBD2; v_call: TRBV9; j_call: TRBJ2-3; cdr3_nt: TGTGCCAGCAGCCCTTTAGAGCGGGGGATTACAGATACGCAGTATTTT; cdr3_aa: CASSPLERGITDTQYF
clone_size: NA; d_call: TRBD2; v_call: TRBV19; j_call: TRBJ2-7; cdr3_nt: TGTGCCAGTAGTTTATTAGCGGGGGGCAACTACGAGCAGTACTTC; cdr3_aa: CASSLLAGGNYEQYF
clone_size: NA; d_call: NA; v_call: TRBV6-5; j_call: TRBJ1-5; cdr3_nt: TGTGCCAGCAGTTACGGGGCTTCAGGGCAGCCCCAGCATTTT; cdr3_aa: CASSYGASGQPQHF
clone_size: few; d_call: NA; v_call: TRBV19; j_call: TRBJ2-4; cdr3_nt: TGTGCCAGTAGTATTCCAGGGGCTGACATTCAGTACTTC; cdr3_aa: CASSIPGADIQYF
clone_size: few; d_call: NA; v_call: TRBV12-3/TRBV12-4; j_call: TRBJ1-1; cdr3_nt: TGTGCCAGCAGTTGGAGCACTGAAGCTTTCTTT; cdr3_aa: CASSWSTEAFF
clone_size: NA; d_call: NA; v_call: TRBV7-3; j_call: TRBJ1-3; cdr3_nt: TGTGCCAGCAGCTCATGGCAGGGAAACACCATATATTTT; cdr3_aa: CASSSWQGNTIYF
clone_size: NA; d_call: TRBD1; v_call: TRBV6-1; j_call: TRBJ1-2; cdr3_nt: TGTGCCAGCAGTGACATGACAGGGGTTGGCTACACCTTC; cdr3_aa: CASSDMTGVGYTF